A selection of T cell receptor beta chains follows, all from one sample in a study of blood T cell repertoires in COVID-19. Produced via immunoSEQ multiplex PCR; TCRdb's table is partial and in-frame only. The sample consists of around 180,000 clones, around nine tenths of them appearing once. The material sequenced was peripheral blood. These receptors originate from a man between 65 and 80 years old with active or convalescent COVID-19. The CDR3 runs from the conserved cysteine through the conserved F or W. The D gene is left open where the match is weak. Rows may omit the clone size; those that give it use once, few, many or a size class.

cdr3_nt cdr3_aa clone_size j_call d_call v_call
TGTGCCAGCGGAATGGGGCCCGGGCACTATGGCTACACCTTC CASGMGPGHYGYTF NA TRBJ1-2 NA TRBV6-5
TGTGCCAGCAGGGGGGCTAGCGGGAGTAGGAATGAGCAGTTCTTC CASRGASGSRNEQFF NA TRBJ2-1 TRBD2 TRBV28
TGTGCCAGCAGCTTAGTCGACTTACACACCGGGGAGCTGTTTTTT CASSLVDLHTGELFF NA TRBJ2-2 NA TRBV11-2
TGTGCCAGCAGCCTAAACCGGGGGAGGTCGAACACCGGGGAGCTGTTTTTT CASSLNRGRSNTGELFF NA TRBJ2-2 NA TRBV7-7
TGCGCCAGCAGCTTGGCCTACGGGACAATTTACGAGCAGTACTTC CASSLAYGTIYEQYF NA TRBJ2-7 NA TRBV5-1
TGTGCCAGTAGTAACCCCCCAGGGGTACATCTTAACTATGGCTACACCTTC CASSNPPGVHLNYGYTF few TRBJ1-2 NA TRBV19
TGTGCCAGCAGTCCCCCAGGGGGCTGGATCACTGAAGCTTTCTTT CASSPPGGWITEAFF NA TRBJ1-1 TRBD1 TRBV6-2/TRBV6-3
TGTGCCAGCAGCCCCCAGGGGGTGAGCACAGATACGCAGTATTTT CASSPQGVSTDTQYF NA TRBJ2-3 TRBD1 TRBV7-2
TGTGCCAGCAGTGACTACAGGGGAAATGAGCAGTTCTTC CASSDYRGNEQFF NA TRBJ2-1 TRBD1 TRBV25-1
TGTGCCAGCAGTTTCAACCGTGGACAGGGGGGGTGGGAGACCCAGTACTTC CASSFNRGQGGWETQYF many TRBJ2-5 TRBD1 TRBV28
TGTGCCACCAGTGATCCGGGACAGGGGGTCTACGAGCAGTACTTC CATSDPGQGVYEQYF NA TRBJ2-7 TRBD1 TRBV24-1
TGTGCCAGCAGCTTAATTGCCGGGGGGCCCCAAGAGACCCAGTACTTC CASSLIAGGPQETQYF NA TRBJ2-5 NA TRBV7-6
TGTGCCAGCAGCCCCGGACAGGGGGGTTCCGGGGAGCTGTTTTTT CASSPGQGGSGELFF NA TRBJ2-2 TRBD1 TRBV7-9
TGTGCCAGCAATCTAGCGGGAGTAGACAATGAGCAGTTCTTC CASNLAGVDNEQFF NA TRBJ2-1 TRBD2 TRBV6-5
TGCGCCAGCAGCTTGGGGCAGGGCATCTACGAGCAGTACTTC CASSLGQGIYEQYF NA TRBJ2-7 NA TRBV5-1
TGTGCCACAAGAAGCCAGGGGAACACCGGGGAGCTGTTTTTT CATRSQGNTGELFF NA TRBJ2-2 NA TRBV19
TGTGCCAGCAGCTTAGTTCCGGGAGGAGAGACCCAGTACTTC CASSLVPGGETQYF NA TRBJ2-5 TRBD2 TRBV7-9
TGCGCCAGCAGCTTGGATGAGTCTGCAACTAATGAAAAACTGTTTTTT CASSLDESATNEKLFF NA TRBJ1-4 NA TRBV5-1
TGTGCCAGCAGCAGTAGGGGGATTGAGCAGTTCTTC CASSSRGIEQFF NA TRBJ2-1 NA TRBV12-3/TRBV12-4
TGTGCCAGCAGTCCGGACAGACACTACGAGCAGTACTTC CASSPDRHYEQYF NA TRBJ2-7 NA TRBV28
TGTGCCAGCAGTGAAAAAGGCCTAGCTCCTTTGCACAATGAGCAGTTCTTC CASSEKGLAPLHNEQFF NA TRBJ2-1 NA TRBV2
TGTGCCAGCAGCTTCGGGACAGGGTTATACGAGCAGTACTTC CASSFGTGLYEQYF NA TRBJ2-7 TRBD1 TRBV7-9
TGCGCCAGCAGCTTGGGCCAGGCCAGTAATGAAAAACTGTTTTTT CASSLGQASNEKLFF NA TRBJ1-4 NA TRBV5-1
TGCGCCAGCAGCCGAAGTTGGGGGGCTAATGAAAAACTGTTTTTT CASSRSWGANEKLFF NA TRBJ1-4 NA TRBV4-3
TGTGCCAGCACCCTGACCGGGCTAAACCCAGGGGCAACTAATGAAAAACTGTTTTTT CASTLTGLNPGATNEKLFF NA TRBJ1-4 NA TRBV12-1
TGTGCCAGCAGCCCGGCTAGCTGGTACGAGCAGTACTTC CASSPASWYEQYF NA TRBJ2-7 NA TRBV28
TGTGCCACCAGTGATGAACAGGGGGCGCATCACACCGGGGAGCTGTTTTTT CATSDEQGAHHTGELFF NA TRBJ2-2 TRBD1 TRBV24-1
TGTGCCAGCAGCGCCGACAGGTCAGGCACCGGGGAGCTGTTTTTT CASSADRSGTGELFF NA TRBJ2-2 NA TRBV9
TGTGCCAGCAGTCGACTACTATCTCCGGAGAACACTGAAGCTTTCTTT CASSRLLSPENTEAFF NA TRBJ1-1 NA TRBV6-6
TGTGCCAGCAGCTCCGCGAGACTAGCGGGGGTGGATACGCAGTATTTT CASSSARLAGVDTQYF NA TRBJ2-3 TRBD2 TRBV11-2
TGTGCCATTACCCCGAACGGACAGCTACAAGAGACCCAGTACTTC CAITPNGQLQETQYF NA TRBJ2-5 NA TRBV10-3
TGTGCCAGCCTCAACCCGGGACAGGCGTTCTACGAGCAGTACTTC CASLNPGQAFYEQYF once TRBJ2-7 TRBD1 TRBV5-8
TGCGCCAGCAGCAGATCCAGCGGAGTTCCCGGTGGCGGCAAAAACATTCAGTACTTC CASSRSSGVPGGGKNIQYF NA TRBJ2-4 NA TRBV5-1
TGCAGCGTTGGGGACAACTACAATGAGCAGTTCTTC CSVGDNYNEQFF NA TRBJ2-1 NA TRBV29-1
TGCGCCAGCAGCGCGGGACAGGGGAACAATGAGCAGTTCTTC CASSAGQGNNEQFF few TRBJ2-1 TRBD1 TRBV5-1